This passage covers 19 T cell receptor beta chains from one sample sequenced in a study of shared clonotypes between healthy human individuals. Only in-frame clones appear in the TCRdb table, and some are missing; sequencing was by immunoSEQ multiplex PCR. The table lists 650,000 to 750,000 clones, approximately 79% of them singletons. The sample comprised memory CD4+ T cells sorted from blood. Regarding subset: CD45RA-negative fraction. The receptors come from a woman in her twenties or thirties in good health.

This clone was observed a few times. The chain recombines TRBV4-2 with TRBJ2-7; D assignment may be TRBD1 or TRBD2 (7 bases each). CDR1 LGHNA and CDR2 YNFKEQ come from the germline V gene. The CDR3 has 15 amino acids. V dropped 0 bases and J dropped 1 base, with 10 bases sitting between them. The CDR3 region is CASSQDRGGSYEQYF. DNA for the CDR3: TGTGCCAGCAGCCAAGACAGGGGGGGTTCCTACGAGCAGTACTTC.

The chain carries TRBV28 and TRBJ1-5, with 7 bases aligning to TRBD1. After removal of 6 bases from V and 2 bases from J, the junction contained 4 bases not matched to a gene. Per germline, CDR1 MDHEN and CDR2 SYDVKM. This CDR3 spans 14 amino acids. This CDR3 is CASSTGDRNQPQHF. As DNA, the CDR3 is TGTGCCAGCAGCACAGGGGATCGCAATCAGCCCCAGCATTTT.

The chain is built from TRBV7-2 and TRBJ2-5, with a possible D match to TRBD2 (6 bases). Per germline, CDR1 SGHTA and CDR2 FQGNSA. There are 16 residues in the CDR3. Deletions cut 1 base from V and 5 bases from J, with 17 bases between. This chain's CDR3 is CASSLGRVPGVETQYF. As DNA, the CDR3 is TGTGCCAGCAGCTTAGGGAGGGTTCCGGGTGTGGAGACCCAGTACTTC.

The gene calls are TRBV19 and TRBJ2-3; 11 bases fit TRBD2. V lost 6 bases and J lost 2; bases outside the gene matches: 4. The CDR3 is 15 amino acids. Germline CDR1 and CDR2: LNHDA and SQIVND (reference sequence). As DNA, the CDR3 is TGTGCCAGTAGACTAGCGGGAGTGATCACAGATACGCAGTATTTT. Amino acid sequence: CASRLAGVITDTQYF.

The chain links TRBV27 to TRBJ2-2; TRBD2 agrees at 10 bases. Germline CDR1 and CDR2: MNHEY and SMNVEV (reference sequence). V lost 5 bases to trimming and J lost 5 bases; unmatched junction nucleotides: 17. There are 19 residues in the CDR3. The CDR3 DNA is TGTGCCAGCAGTGCAAGAGGGACTAGCGACCCAGGGCGTACCGGGGAGCTGTTTTTT. Translating it yields CASSARGTSDPGRTGELFF.

The V call is TRBV30, the J call TRBJ1-6; D is perhaps TRBD1 (6 bases). The germline V gene encodes CDR1 GTSNPN and CDR2 SVGIG (reference sequence). Deletions cut 2 bases from V and 3 bases from J, with 14 bases between. The CDR3 sequence is 16 residues long. The CDR3 coding sequence is TGTGCCTGGAGTCCAACGGACAGATTCTATAATTCACCCCTCCACTTT. It is translated as CAWSPTDRFYNSPLHF. Using reference TRBV30 and TRBJ1-6 for the parts outside the CDR3, the full variable domain is SQTIHQWPATLVQPVGSPLSLECTVEGTSNPNLYWYRQAAGRGLQLLFYSVGIGQISSEVPQNLSASRPQDRQFILSSKKLLLSDSGFYLCAWSPTDRFYNSPLHFGNGTRLTVT.

V is TRBV5-1 and J is TRBJ2-2; 7 nucleotides match TRBD2. The CDR3 consists of 16 residues. J was trimmed by 5 bases and V by 0 bases; bases with no gene match: 7. Germline-derived CDR1 and CDR2 are SGHRS and YFSETQ. The CDR3 DNA reads as TGCGCCAGCAGCTTGGCCTCCCAGGGAGGGACCGGGGAGCTGTTTTTT. Translating it yields CASSLASQGGTGELFF. The full variable domain, completed using reference TRBV5-1 and TRBJ2-2, is KAGVTQTPRYLIKTRGQQVTLSCSPISGHRSVSWYQQTPGQGLQFLFEYFSETQRNKGNFPGRFSGRQFSNSRSEMNVSTLELGDSALYLCASSLASQGGTGELFFGEGSRLTVL.

This clone has a handful of counts. V and J are TRBV7-9 and TRBJ2-1, with TRBD1 identical over 9 bases. The V segment lost 7 bases and the J segment 8 bases; nucleotides outside the gene matches: 9. The CDR3 contains 14 residues. Germline CDR1 SEHNR, CDR2 FQNEAQ (reference sequence). DNA for the CDR3: TGTGCCAGCACGGACAGGGGCACACAGGATGAGCAGTTCTTC. Protein sequence: CASTDRGTQDEQFF.

In DNA, the CDR3 is TGTGCCAGCAGTCCGCGTTTATTGCTGGGGGGCTACACCTTC. Translated, it gives CASSPRLLLGGYTF. The chain recombines TRBV28 with TRBJ1-2; no definite D call. This CDR3 is built from 14 residues. Germline values: CDR1 MDHEN, CDR2 SYDVKM. V was pared by 5 bases and J by 8 bases, with 18 bases between.

The chain joins TRBV14 to TRBJ2-1, with D perhaps TRBD1 (6 bases). CDR3 size: 13 residues. Germline-derived CDR1 and CDR2 are SGHDN and FVKESK. V lost 3 bases to trimming and J lost 10 bases, with 13 bases between them. The CDR3 is CASSQARTGEQFF. The CDR3 coding sequence is TGTGCCAGCAGCCAGGCTCGTACAGGGGAGCAGTTCTTC.

The genes are TRBV7-9 and TRBJ1-4; D is unclear. Trimming took off 7 bases at V and 3 bases at J, with 12 bases between the two ends. CDR3 length: 14 amino acids. Germline-derived CDR1 and CDR2 are SEHNR and FQNEAQ (reference sequence). CDR3: CASTLGSSNEKLFF. CDR3 DNA: TGTGCCAGCACCCTGGGTAGTTCTAATGAAAAACTGTTTTTT.

Ten or more counts support this clone. The rearrangement links TRBV15 to TRBJ1-2, with D unresolved. This CDR3 contains 13 residues. Trimming shortened V by 5 bases and J by 1 base, and 8 bases separated the two germline ends. Germline V lookup: CDR1 LNHNV, CDR2 YYDKDF (reference sequence). The CDR3 DNA follows: TGTGCCACCAGCCGGGCCAGTAACTATGGCTACACCTTC. It is translated as CATSRASNYGYTF. Supplemented by reference TRBV15 and TRBJ1-2, the full variable domain reads DAMVIQNPRYQVTQFGKPVTLSCSQTLNHNVMYWYQQKSSQAPKLLFHYYDKDFNNEADTPDNFQSRRPNTSFCFLDIRSPGLGDTAMYLCATSRASNYGYTFGSGTRLTVV.

V usage is TRBV4-1 and J usage is TRBJ2-7, with no clear D. CDR3 size: 13 residues. CDR1 is MGHRA and CDR2 is YSYEKL in the germline V gene. Trimming shortened V by 2 bases and J by 2 bases, and 7 bases separated the two germline ends. In DNA form, the CDR3 reads TGCGCCAGCAGCCAAACGGTTACCTACGAGCAGTACTTC. This gives the protein CASSQTVTYEQYF.

This rearrangement joins TRBV5-6 to TRBJ1-2, with a weak D call TRBD1 (5 bases). V was clipped by 2 bases and J by 7 bases, with 15 bases between them. The CDR3 has 14 amino acids. Per the germline V gene, CDR1 is SGHDT and CDR2 is YYEEEE. CDR3 nucleotides: TGTGCCAGCAGCTTAGGGGCGCGAAAATTTGGCTACACCTTC. Translation gives CASSLGARKFGYTF.

The V gene is TRBV27, the J gene TRBJ1-5, with D possibly being TRBD1 (5 bases). The CDR3 extends over 14 amino acids. Trimming shortened V by 2 bases and J by 7 bases, and 12 bases separated the two germline ends. Germline loops: CDR1 MNHEY, CDR2 SMNVEV (reference sequence). CDR3 amino acids: CASSLRSGKQPQHF. CDR3 DNA: TGTGCCAGCAGTTTAAGGTCAGGGAAACAGCCCCAGCATTTT.

The chain recombines TRBV2 with TRBJ2-4; 10 bases are shared with TRBD1. With 8 bases clipped from V and 0 bases from J, the junction kept 4 bases outside the gene matches. The CDR3 contains 15 residues. CDR1 is SNHLY and CDR2 is FYNNEI in the germline V gene. CDR3 protein: CASGRDRGAKNIQYF. The CDR3 region has the DNA TGTGCCAGCGGCCGGGACAGGGGAGCCAAAAACATTCAGTACTTC.

This rearrangement joins TRBV19 to TRBJ1-5; 7 bases fit TRBD1. The trim removed 6 bases at V and 4 bases at J, leaving 6 bases unmatched. CDR1 and CDR2 from the germline V gene are LNHDA and SQIVND (reference sequence). The CDR3 is 14 amino acids. The CDR3 reads CASRPGQANQPQHF. In DNA form, the CDR3 reads TGTGCCAGTAGACCCGGACAGGCTAATCAGCCCCAGCATTTT.

V and J are TRBV6-6 and TRBJ2-3; D is undetermined. V gave up 6 bases and J gave up 6 bases, with 10 bases separating them. CDR3 length: 12 amino acids. Looked up from germline, CDR1 is MNHNY and CDR2 is SVGAGI (reference sequence). CDR3 DNA: TGTGCCAGCAGCCCCCCCGGGGATACGCAGTATTTT. It yields the protein CASSPPGDTQYF.

The genes are TRBV30 and TRBJ2-7, with 8 nucleotides matching TRBD2. The CDR3 has 16 amino acids. V shed 0 bases, J shed 3 bases, and the junction held 10 bases outside the gene matches. Germline CDR1 is GTSNPN and CDR2 is SVGIG (reference sequence). As DNA, the CDR3 is TGTGCCTGGAGTGTACGAGGGGGTAGCGGGAACTACGAGCAGTACTTC. Amino acid sequence: CAWSVRGGSGNYEQYF.